This record concerns one TCR beta chain sequence. Using immunoSEQ multiplex PCR, the repertoire was profiled, and TCRdb retains in-frame clones only, with some absent. The data show about 110,000 clones, with approximately 90% seen just once and approximately 3.7% held by the top ten. This sample is part of a study of T cell changes during pregnancy in multiple sclerosis. The CDR3 covers 13 residues. CDR1 and CDR2 from the germline V gene are SGHRS and YFSETQ. The junction had 1 base not matched to a gene; V was cut back by 4 bases and J by 2 bases. V is TRBV5-1 and J is TRBJ2-5; 8 positions agree with TRBD2. The sequences come from peripheral blood, collected after pregnancy. The clonotype comes from a female donor with multiple sclerosis, enrolled in a pregnancy study. The CDR3 reads CASSPGGQETQYF. The CDR3, as DNA: TGCGCCAGCAGCCCGGGGGGGCAAGAGACCCAGTACTTC.